This T cell receptor (beta chain) appears in the sequencing data of a study of blood T cell repertoires in COVID-19. The germline CDR1 and CDR2 sequences are SGHNT and YYREEE (reference sequence). The J segment lost 8 bases and the V segment lost 4 bases, leaving 12 bases of the junction unmatched. This CDR3 comprises 15 residues. As originally analysed: Amplification with reference gene primers provided the estimates of nucleated cell counts. Assay: immunoSEQ multiplex PCR; the TCRdb copy retains only in-frame clones and omits some. V and J calls and clone size follow that table, whereas D and trimming were derived from the DNA. The repertoire holds more than 200,000 clones, more than 70% seen once, with roughly 8.7% in the top ten. In its sample, this clone was seen once.

V usage is TRBV5-4 and J usage is TRBJ1-2; 9 nucleotides agree with TRBD1. Source material: peripheral blood. This TCR was sampled from a middle-aged man with active or convalescent COVID-19. The CDR3 is CASSLRDRAGGGYTF. The CDR3, as DNA: TGTGCCAGCAGCCTCCGGGACAGGGCAGGTGGAGGCTACACCTTC.